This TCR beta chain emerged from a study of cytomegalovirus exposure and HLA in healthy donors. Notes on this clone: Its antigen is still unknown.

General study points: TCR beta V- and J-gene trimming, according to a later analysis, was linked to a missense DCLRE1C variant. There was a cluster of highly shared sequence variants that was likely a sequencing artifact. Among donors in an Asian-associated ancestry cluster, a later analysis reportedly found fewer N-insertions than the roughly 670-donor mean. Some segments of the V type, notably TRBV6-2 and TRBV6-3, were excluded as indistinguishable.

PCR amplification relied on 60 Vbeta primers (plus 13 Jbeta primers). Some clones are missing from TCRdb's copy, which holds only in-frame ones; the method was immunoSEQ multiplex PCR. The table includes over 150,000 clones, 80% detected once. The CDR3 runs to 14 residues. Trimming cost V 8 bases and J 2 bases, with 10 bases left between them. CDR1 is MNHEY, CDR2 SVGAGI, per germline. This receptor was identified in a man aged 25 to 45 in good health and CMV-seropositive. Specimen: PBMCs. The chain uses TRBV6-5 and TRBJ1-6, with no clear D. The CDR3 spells CASFGVPYNSPLHF. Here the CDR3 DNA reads TGTGCCAGCTTCGGGGTCCCCTATAATTCACCCCTCCACTTT.